Below are 20 T cell receptor beta chains sequenced from a single sample in a study of human T cells and chemical hapten exposure. Time point in this sample: patch test 3, about 24 weeks after DPC sensitization. Described treatment: therapeutic diphenylcyclopropenone sensitization with weekly scalp DPC. TCRdb passed the RACE reads through MiXCR, listing each CDR3 protein once. The sample yields tens of thousands of distinct CDR3 sequences, 11% seen once. The material was whole blood, obtained in connection with sensitization to the hapten diphenylcyclopropenone (DPC). These receptors were collected from a woman aged 45-65 years with alopecia areata. Some clones in this sample may be carry-over from other donors' samples.

The gene calls are TRBV12-3 or TRBV12-4 and TRBJ2-5; 16 nucleotides agree with TRBD2. The V gene end was trimmed by 3 bases and the J gene end by 4 bases; junction bases not matched to a gene: 8. This CDR3 contains 18 residues. The CDR3 sequence is CASSLSFGTSGRAETQYF. The CDR3 DNA sequence: TGTGCCAGCAGTTTGAGTTTTGGGACTAGCGGGAGGGCAGAGACCCAGTACTTC.

This clonotype was picked up many times. The chain couples TRBV18 to TRBJ1-1, with D hard to call. The germline CDR1 and CDR2 sequences are KGHSH and LQKENI. V gave up 2 bases and J gave up 5 bases, with 15 bases separating them. The CDR3 sequence is 15 residues long. The CDR3 DNA follows: TGTGCCAGCTCACCAGTTTCGGGAGCACAAACTGAAGCTTTCTTT. It codes for CASSPVSGAQTEAFF.

The CDR3 DNA sequence: TGCAGCGTTTCACAGGGGCCGGATGAGCAGTACTTC. Its protein is CSVSQGPDEQYF. The V gene is TRBV29-1, the J gene TRBJ2-7, with TRBD1 identical over 7 bases. Germline V gene data show CDR1 as SQVTM and CDR2 as ANQGSEA. J was trimmed by 7 bases and V by 5 bases; bases with no gene match: 8. The CDR3 is made up of 12 amino acids.

Ten or more counts support this clonotype. This chain uses TRBV29-1 with TRBJ2-1, with 7 bases that match TRBD1. The V and J ends lost 4 bases and 6 bases, in that order; junction bases with no gene match: 12. Germline lookup yields CDR1 SQVTM and CDR2 ANQGSEA. The CDR3 consists of 15 residues. CDR3 loop: CSVGGYRGFGNEQFF. CDR3 nucleotide sequence: TGCAGCGTTGGAGGATACAGGGGCTTTGGCAATGAGCAGTTCTTC.

This clonotype appeared many times. V usage is TRBV6-2 or TRBV6-3 and J usage is TRBJ1-2; D may be TRBD1 (5 bases). V was cut by 6 bases and J by 5 bases, with 16 bases left in between. Germline V gives CDR1 MNHEY, CDR2 SVGEGT. The CDR3 has 14 residues. The CDR3 spells CASSTPGVRYGYTF. CDR3 sequence (DNA): TGTGCCAGCAGCACCCCGGGGGTCCGATATGGCTACACCTTC.

This rearrangement joins TRBV7-9 to TRBJ1-5; D gene unclear. Per germline, CDR1 SEHNR and CDR2 FQNEAQ (reference sequence). V was trimmed by 0 bases and J by 3 bases, leaving 9 bases between them. CDR3 length: 15 amino acids. The CDR3 loop is CASSLASTDNQPQHF. As DNA, the CDR3 is TGTGCCAGCAGCTTAGCGAGCACGGACAATCAGCCCCAGCATTTT.

This clonotype was recorded many times. CDR3 sequence: CASSEPDPLHF. The DNA for the CDR3 is TGTGCCAGCAGTGAGCCCGATCCCCTCCACTTT. The chain employs TRBV25-1 and TRBJ1-6; D is uncertain. This CDR3 has 11 amino acids. Germline V gives CDR1 MGHDK, CDR2 SYGVNS. V shed 3 bases and J shed 13 bases, with 7 bases lying between them.

CDR3 DNA: TGTGCCAGCAGCGCCGGATTTACTTCAAACTATGGCTACACCTTC. Translation: CASSAGFTSNYGYTF. The J gene is TRBJ1-2, the V gene TRBV9; D ambiguous. Trimming removed 3 bases at V and 2 bases at J, with 14 bases between. Germline assignment: CDR1 SGDLS and CDR2 YYNGEE. The CDR3 sequence is 15 residues long.

V is TRBV2 and J is TRBJ2-5; D possibly corresponds to TRBD2 (5 bases). CDR1 SNHLY and CDR2 FYNNEI come from the germline V gene. CDR3 length: 15 residues. V was clipped by 7 bases and J by 5 bases, with 20 bases between them. The CDR3 sequence: CASTRGGFGLETQYF. CDR3 bases: TGTGCCAGCACCCGAGGAGGTTTTGGTTTGGAGACCCAGTACTTC.

The chain carries TRBV28 and TRBJ2-7; 12 bases map to TRBD2. This CDR3 spans 17 amino acids. Trimming took 6 bases from V and 0 from J; bases not matched to a gene: 9. Looked up from germline, CDR1 is MDHEN and CDR2 is SYDVKM. This CDR3 reads CASSPHSLAGGSYEQYF. For the CDR3, the DNA is TGTGCCAGCAGCCCACACTCACTAGCGGGAGGCTCCTACGAGCAGTACTTC.

In its sample, this clonotype was seen a few times. J is TRBJ1-1 and V is TRBV14; TRBD1 is a possible D gene (5 bases). CDR1 SGHDN and CDR2 FVKESK come from the germline V gene. V lost 3 bases and J lost 0, with 8 bases in between. The CDR3 spans 14 residues. CDR3 nucleotide sequence: TGTGCCAGCAGCCATTACAGGATGAACACTGAAGCTTTCTTT. Translating it yields CASSHYRMNTEAFF.

This clonotype was counted at least ten times. This chain connects TRBV6-2 or TRBV6-3 to TRBJ2-1; TRBD1 agrees at 7 bases. From germline, CDR1 is MNHEY and CDR2 SVGEGT. Losses at the gene ends were 4 bases for V and 3 bases for J; bases not matched to a gene: 6. There are 15 residues in the CDR3. CDR3 sequence: CASSSDRAGYNEQFF. The CDR3 DNA is TGTGCCAGCAGTTCCGACAGGGCGGGCTACAATGAGCAGTTCTTC.

Remarks on this clonotype: Compared with germline, one end of the junction differs, possibly owing to a read error. The chain combines TRBV2 with TRBJ2-5, with 13 positions matching TRBD2. The CDR3 covers 17 residues. Germline V gene data show CDR1 as SNHLY and CDR2 as FYNNEI. CDR3 amino acids: CGSSEKGTSGIRKTQYF. The CDR3 DNA is TGTGGCAGCAGTGAAAAGGGGACTAGCGGGATTCGAAAGACCCAGTACTTC.

This clonotype was seen more than once but under ten times. The CDR3 region has the DNA TGTGCCAGCAGTTCAGCCGGGACAGGAAACTCACCCCTCCACTTT. Residues: CASSSAGTGNSPLHF. This chain connects TRBV7-6 to TRBJ1-6; 8 nucleotides agree with TRBD1. In germline, CDR1 is SGHVS, CDR2 FNYEAQ. V trimming: 6 bases; J trimming: 10 bases; junction bases outside the gene matches: 11. The length of the CDR3 is 15 residues.

In its sample, this clonotype was seen a few times. The rearrangement uses TRBV30 and TRBJ1-3, with unresolved D. The CDR3 loop spans 15 amino acids. In germline, CDR1 is GTSNPN, CDR2 SVGIG (reference sequence). Trimming removed 5 bases from V and 1 base from J, with 15 bases in between. The CDR3 spells CAWGRRYPSGNTIYF. CDR3 sequence (DNA): TGTGCCTGGGGTCGGCGATACCCTTCTGGAAACACCATATATTTT.

This clonotype was seen at least ten times. The chain has TRBV30 and TRBJ2-2; 9 nucleotides line up with TRBD1. V lost 0 bases, J lost 3 bases, and 2 bases stayed unmatched. The CDR3 extends over 15 amino acids. Germline V gives CDR1 GTSNPN, CDR2 SVGIG (reference sequence). The CDR3 loop is CAWSVGQGYTGELFF. DNA for the CDR3: TGTGCCTGGAGTGTTGGACAGGGGTACACCGGGGAGCTGTTTTTT.

The sample holds many counts of this clonotype. The rearrangement joins TRBV5-1 to TRBJ2-7, with D perhaps matching TRBD1 (6 bases). The germline V and J ends were trimmed by 4 bases and 3 bases, with 11 bases remaining between them. CDR1 is SGHRS, CDR2 YFSETQ, per germline. CDR3 length: 13 amino acids. CDR3 nucleotides: TGCGCCAGCAGCACAGGACAGATCTACGAGCAGTACTTC. Protein: CASSTGQIYEQYF. The full variable domain, with the rest looked up from reference TRBV5-1 and TRBJ2-7, is KAGVTQTPRYLIKTRGQQVTLSCSPISGHRSVSWYQQTPGQGLQFLFEYFSETQRNKGNFPGRFSGRQFSNSRSEMNVSTLELGDSALYLCASSTGQIYEQYFGPGTRLTVT.

This clonotype was seen repeatedly, ten times or more. In DNA form, the CDR3 reads TGTGCCAGCTCACCAGACCGACTTTTATATAGCAATCAGCCCCAGCATTTT. Residues: CASSPDRLLYSNQPQHF. V is TRBV18 and J is TRBJ1-5; D uncertain. Germline values: CDR1 KGHSH, CDR2 LQKENI. This CDR3 is built from 17 residues. Trimming took 2 bases from V and 0 from J, leaving 14 bases between them.

The chain couples TRBV5-1 to TRBJ2-4; D not resolved. CDR3 length equals 14 residues. V was shortened by 4 bases and J by 5 bases, with 13 bases between the two germline ends. Germline CDR1 reads SGHRS; CDR2 reads YFSETQ. The CDR3 is CASSPNRVQNIQYF. In DNA form, the CDR3 reads TGCGCCAGCAGCCCAAATAGGGTCCAAAACATTCAGTACTTC.

This clonotype was picked up many times. The chain has TRBV28 and TRBJ2-1, with 8 bases aligning to TRBD2. Germline values: CDR1 MDHEN, CDR2 SYDVKM. CDR3 length: 15 amino acids. Trimming cost V 7 bases and J 5 bases; bases outside gene matches: 10. CDR3 in amino acids: CASNLSGSLNNEQFF. The CDR3 DNA sequence: TGTGCCAGCAACCTGAGCGGGAGTCTCAACAATGAGCAGTTCTTC.